This T cell receptor (beta chain) was observed in a study of PD-L1 blockade in urothelial cancer. Study information: Patients began atezolizumab, 1,200 mg intravenously every 3 weeks, in 2014. Blood yielded a median of approximately 140,000 T cells per sample. At 6 weeks and at 3 weeks (second dose) after treatment start, blood was analyzed. Whole-study findings and limits: In blood at 3 weeks, tumor-associated clones expanded more among patients with durable benefit.

Time point of the sample: pretreatment peripheral blood. Regarding this clone: Its target is not known.

From germline, CDR1 is MGHRA and CDR2 YSYEKL. With 9 bases removed from V and 4 bases from J, the gap between germline ends came to 13 bases. The CDR3 runs 13 residues. Method: immunoSEQ multiplex PCR; TCRdb's copy keeps in-frame clones and lacks some. The sample records roughly 67,000 clones, 75% to 90% being singletons. The sequences come from PBMCs, collected around atezolizumab (anti-PD-L1) treatment. This TCR was sampled from a man between 60 and 70 years old with urothelial cancer. The chain recombines TRBV4-1 with TRBJ2-1, with D perhaps matching TRBD2 (7 bases). DNA of the CDR3: TGCGCCAGTAACAGGGAGGGGTACAATGAGCAGTTCTTC. It specifies CASNREGYNEQFF.